Detailed here is one TCR beta chain. The data were obtained in a study of blood T cell repertoires in COVID-19. The length of the CDR3 is 15 residues. Germline V lookup: CDR1 SGDLS, CDR2 YYNGEE. With V trimmed by 5 bases and J by 8 bases, 11 bases remained unmatched. The Seattle site enrolled patients during active infection and followed them longitudinally. The protocol was immunoSEQ multiplex PCR, while the TCRdb copy is restricted to in-frame clones and leaves out a portion. The table records more than 200,000 clones, 85% to 90% of them present only once. This receptor was obtained from a woman aged 60-75 years with COVID-19, enrolled during active disease. The sample was peripheral blood. The genes are TRBV9 and TRBJ2-3; TRBD2 agrees at 10 bases. Here the CDR3 reads CASREREGAHGTQYF. CDR3 nucleotide sequence: TGTGCCAGCAGGGAGCGGGAGGGAGCTCATGGTACGCAGTATTTT.